This is a list of T cell receptor beta chains from one sample in a study of cytomegalovirus exposure and HLA in healthy donors. TCRdb keeps only in-frame clones here, not all; method: immunoSEQ multiplex PCR. The top ten hold roughly 1.8% of the sample, which has 120,000 to 150,000 clones, around 75% seen once. Input material: PBMCs. These TCRs come from a woman in her forties in good health and CMV-seronegative. The CDR3 runs from the conserved cysteine through the conserved F or W. A D gene is named only where the DNA matches it firmly. Clone size appears in some rows only: once, few, many, or a class for an expanded clone.

TGTGCCAGCAGTTACCTTAGCGGGAATAGCAATGAGCAGTTCTTC CASSYLSGNSNEQFF TRBJ2-1 . TRBV6-6 TRBD2
TGTGCCAGTAGTGCGGGGGCGGGTAATTCACCCCTCCACTTT CASSAGAGNSPLHF TRBJ1-6 . TRBV19 .
TGTGCCAGCAGTGAAGGGGGACTAGCTATCGATGAGCAGTTCTTC CASSEGGLAIDEQFF TRBJ2-1 . TRBV2 TRBD2
TGTGCCAGCAGTTACTCGGCGTACTCAGGGGTGTACGAGCAGTACTTC CASSYSAYSGVYEQYF TRBJ2-7 . TRBV6-5 .
TGCGCCAGCAGCTTGTTCGGGTGGGAGACCCAGTACTTC CASSLFGWETQYF TRBJ2-5 few TRBV5-1 .
TGCGCCAGCAGCTTGGTGGCAGGACAGCAAGAGACCCAGTACTTC CASSLVAGQQETQYF TRBJ2-5 . TRBV5-1 .
TGTGCCAGCAGTGAGGGCAGAGAAAACTATGGCTACACCTTC CASSEGRENYGYTF TRBJ1-2 . TRBV6-4 .
TGTGCCAGCTCACCACTACCCAGCGGGACCTACGAGCAGTACTTC CASSPLPSGTYEQYF TRBJ2-7 few TRBV18 TRBD2
TGTGCCAGCAGTTCAGGGGCTCGAGGCTACACCTTC CASSSGARGYTF TRBJ1-2 . TRBV28 .
TGTGCCTGGAGTGTCGGGACTAGCGCCCTTACGCAGTATTTT CAWSVGTSALTQYF TRBJ2-3 . TRBV30 TRBD2
TGTGCCAGCAGCCCGGACAGGGTAATCGGTAATTCACCCCTCCACTTT CASSPDRVIGNSPLHF TRBJ1-6 . TRBV7-8 TRBD1
TGTGCCAGCAGCCTATCTCAGGGGGTAAACTATGGCTACACCTTC CASSLSQGVNYGYTF TRBJ1-2 . TRBV5-4 TRBD1
TGTGCCACCAGCGCACCGGGGGGCAACTACAATGAGCAGTTCTTC CATSAPGGNYNEQFF TRBJ2-1 . TRBV15 .